The TCR beta chain described here comes from a study of cytomegalovirus exposure and HLA in healthy donors. Findings of the study overall: Cytomegalovirus association was listed for about 160 TCR beta chains. Researchers reported in a later analysis that common viral pathogens appeared linked to several top clusters.

Points on this clone: Its antigen is undetermined.

The CDR3 has 14 residues. Germline V CDR1 and CDR2: SGHVS, FQNEAQ. The V and J ends lost 0 bases and 0 bases respectively, with 3 bases between them. Vbeta (60) and Jbeta (13) primers were used in the PCR. TCRdb's copy holds only in-frame clones and misses some; the assay was immunoSEQ multiplex PCR. Of 130,000 to 150,000 clones listed, around 77% are singletons. The V and J genes are TRBV7-8 and TRBJ2-1; D remains unclear. Sample: PBMCs. This clonotype was sampled from a woman aged 45-65 years in good health and CMV-seronegative. In nucleotides, the CDR3 is TGTGCCAGCAGCTTAGCTATCTCCTACAATGAGCAGTTCTTC. It specifies CASSLAISYNEQFF. The full variable domain, completed using reference TRBV7-8 and TRBJ2-1, is GAGVSQSPRYKVAKRGQDVALRCDPISGHVSLFWYQQALGQGPEFLTYFQNEAQLDKSGLPSDRFFAERPEGSVSTLKIQRTQQEDSAVYLCASSLAISYNEQFFGPGTRLTVL.